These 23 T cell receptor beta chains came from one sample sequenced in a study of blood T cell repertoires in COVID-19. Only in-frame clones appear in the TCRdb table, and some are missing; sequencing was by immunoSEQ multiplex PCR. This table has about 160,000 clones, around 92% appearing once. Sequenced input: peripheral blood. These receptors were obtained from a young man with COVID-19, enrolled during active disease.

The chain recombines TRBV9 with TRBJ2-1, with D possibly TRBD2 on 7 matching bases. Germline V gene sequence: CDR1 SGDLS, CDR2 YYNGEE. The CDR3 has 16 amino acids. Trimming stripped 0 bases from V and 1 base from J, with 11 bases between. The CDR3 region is CASSVEGGRSYNEQFF. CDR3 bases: TGTGCCAGCAGCGTAGAGGGGGGGCGATCCTACAATGAGCAGTTCTTC. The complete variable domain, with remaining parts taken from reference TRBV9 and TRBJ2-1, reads DSGVTQTPKHLITATGQRVTLRCSPRSGDLSVYWYQQSLDQGLQFLIQYYNGEERAKGNILERFSAQQFPDLHSELNLSSLELGDSALYFCASSVEGGRSYNEQFFGPGTRLTVL.

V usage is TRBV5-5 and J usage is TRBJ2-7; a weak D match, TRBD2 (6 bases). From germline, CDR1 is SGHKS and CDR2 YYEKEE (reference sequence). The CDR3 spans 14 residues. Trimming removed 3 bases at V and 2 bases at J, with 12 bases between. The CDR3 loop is CASSYGTGAYEQYF. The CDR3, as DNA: TGTGCCAGCAGCTATGGGACGGGGGCCTACGAGCAGTACTTC.

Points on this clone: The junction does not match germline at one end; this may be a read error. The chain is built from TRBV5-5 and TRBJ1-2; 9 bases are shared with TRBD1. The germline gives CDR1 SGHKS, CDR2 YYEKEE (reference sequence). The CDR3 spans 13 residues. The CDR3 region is CASSMMGQGSGPF. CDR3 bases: TGTGCCAGCAGCATGATGGGACAGGGATCGGGACCTTTC.

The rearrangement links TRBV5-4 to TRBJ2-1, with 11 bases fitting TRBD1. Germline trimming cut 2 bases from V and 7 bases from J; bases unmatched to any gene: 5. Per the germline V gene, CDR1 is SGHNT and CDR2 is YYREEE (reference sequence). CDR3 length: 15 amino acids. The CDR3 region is CASSFRDRGGNEQFF. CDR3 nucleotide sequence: TGTGCCAGCAGCTTCCGGGACAGGGGGGGAAATGAGCAGTTCTTC.

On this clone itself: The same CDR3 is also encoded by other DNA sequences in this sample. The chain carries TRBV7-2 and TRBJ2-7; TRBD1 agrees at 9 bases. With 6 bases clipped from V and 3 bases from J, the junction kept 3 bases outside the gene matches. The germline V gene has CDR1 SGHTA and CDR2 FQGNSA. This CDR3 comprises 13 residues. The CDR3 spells CASSWDRDYEQYF. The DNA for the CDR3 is TGTGCCAGCAGTTGGGACAGGGACTACGAGCAGTACTTC.

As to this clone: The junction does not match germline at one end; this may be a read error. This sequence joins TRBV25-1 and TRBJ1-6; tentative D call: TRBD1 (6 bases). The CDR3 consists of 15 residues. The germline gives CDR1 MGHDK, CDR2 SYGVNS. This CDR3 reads CASSDPRQGNSPFHF. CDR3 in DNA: TGTGCCAGCAGTGATCCTCGGCAGGGGAATTCACCCTTCCACTTT.

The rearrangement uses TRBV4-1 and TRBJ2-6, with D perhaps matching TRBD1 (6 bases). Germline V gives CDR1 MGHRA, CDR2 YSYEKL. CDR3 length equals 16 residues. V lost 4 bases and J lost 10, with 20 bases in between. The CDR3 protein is CASSLEISGTLNVLTF. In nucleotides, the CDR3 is TGCGCCAGCAGCCTAGAAATCTCCGGGACACTTAACGTCCTGACTTTC.

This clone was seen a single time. The CDR3 region is CASSLVYNEQFF. The CDR3 DNA reads as TGTGCCAGCAGCCTCGTATACAATGAGCAGTTCTTC. The V and J genes are TRBV7-2 and TRBJ2-1; no firm D call. The CDR3 covers 12 residues. CDR1 and CDR2 from the germline V gene are SGHTA and FQGNSA. Trimming stripped 5 bases from V and 4 bases from J, with 6 bases between.

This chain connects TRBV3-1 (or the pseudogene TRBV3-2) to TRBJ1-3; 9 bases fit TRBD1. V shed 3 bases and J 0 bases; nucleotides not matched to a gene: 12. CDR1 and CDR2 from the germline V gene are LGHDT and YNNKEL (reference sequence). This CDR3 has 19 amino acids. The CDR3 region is CASSHGTGRGIISGNTIYF. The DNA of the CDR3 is TGTGCCAGCAGCCATGGGACAGGGAGAGGGATAATCTCTGGAAACACCATATATTTT.

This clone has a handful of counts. CDR3 loop: CASSSSGGSYNEQFF. CDR3 nucleotides: TGTGCCAGCAGCTCTAGCGGGGGCTCCTACAATGAGCAGTTCTTC. The V and J genes are TRBV7-8 and TRBJ2-1, with TRBD2 matching 10 bases. The CDR3 spans 15 residues. V trimming: 4 bases; J trimming: 0 bases; junction bases outside the gene matches: 0. The germline V gene has CDR1 SGHVS and CDR2 FQNEAQ.

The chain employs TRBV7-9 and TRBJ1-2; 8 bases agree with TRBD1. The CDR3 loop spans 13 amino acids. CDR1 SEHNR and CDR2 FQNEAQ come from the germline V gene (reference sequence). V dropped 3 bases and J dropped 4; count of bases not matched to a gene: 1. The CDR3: CASSFGQGYGYTF. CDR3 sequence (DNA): TGTGCCAGCAGCTTCGGACAGGGCTATGGCTACACCTTC.

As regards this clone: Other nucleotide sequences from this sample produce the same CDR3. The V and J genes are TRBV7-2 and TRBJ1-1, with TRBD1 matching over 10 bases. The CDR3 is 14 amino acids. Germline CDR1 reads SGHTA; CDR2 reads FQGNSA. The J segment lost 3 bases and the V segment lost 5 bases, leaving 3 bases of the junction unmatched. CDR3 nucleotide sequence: TGTGCCAGCAGCCCGGACAGGGGGTACACTGAAGCTTTCTTT. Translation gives CASSPDRGYTEAFF.

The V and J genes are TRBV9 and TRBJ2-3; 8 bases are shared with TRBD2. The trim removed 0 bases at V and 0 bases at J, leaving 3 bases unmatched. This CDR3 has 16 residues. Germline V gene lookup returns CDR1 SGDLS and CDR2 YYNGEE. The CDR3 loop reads CASSVGSGSSTDTQYF. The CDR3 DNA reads TGTGCCAGCAGCGTAGGGAGCGGGAGCAGCACAGATACGCAGTATTTT.

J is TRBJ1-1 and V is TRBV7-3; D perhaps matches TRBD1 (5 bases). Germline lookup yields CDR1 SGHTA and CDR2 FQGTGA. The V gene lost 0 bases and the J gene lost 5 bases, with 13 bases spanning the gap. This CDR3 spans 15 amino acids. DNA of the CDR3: TGTGCCAGCAGCTTAACGGGGGGAGGAGAGACTGAAGCTTTCTTT. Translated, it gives CASSLTGGGETEAFF.

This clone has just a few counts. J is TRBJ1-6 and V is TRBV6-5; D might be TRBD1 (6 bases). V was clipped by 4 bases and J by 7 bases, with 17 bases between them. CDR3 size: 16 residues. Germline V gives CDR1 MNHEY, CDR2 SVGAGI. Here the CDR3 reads CASSSLERGNNSPLHF. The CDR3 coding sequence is TGTGCCAGCAGTTCCTTAGAGAGGGGGAACAATTCACCCCTCCACTTT.

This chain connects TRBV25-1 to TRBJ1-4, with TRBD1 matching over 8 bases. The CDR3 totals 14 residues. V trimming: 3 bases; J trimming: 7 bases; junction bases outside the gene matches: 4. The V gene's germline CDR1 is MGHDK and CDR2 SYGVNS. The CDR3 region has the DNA TGTGCCAGCAGTGATGACAGGGGCCTTGAAAAACTGTTTTTT. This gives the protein CASSDDRGLEKLFF.

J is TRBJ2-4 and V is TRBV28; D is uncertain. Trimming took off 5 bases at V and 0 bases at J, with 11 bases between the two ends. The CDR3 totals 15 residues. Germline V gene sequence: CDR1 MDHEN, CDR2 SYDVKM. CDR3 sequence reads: CASSTEPLAKNIQYF. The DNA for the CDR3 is TGTGCCAGCAGTACCGAACCACTAGCCAAAAACATTCAGTACTTC.

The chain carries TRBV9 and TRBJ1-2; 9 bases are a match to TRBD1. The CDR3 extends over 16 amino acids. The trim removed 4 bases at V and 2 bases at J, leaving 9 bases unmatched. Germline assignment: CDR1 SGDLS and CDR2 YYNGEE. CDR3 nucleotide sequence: TGTGCCAGCAGCCTCCGGGACAGGGAGGCAAACTATGGCTACACCTTC. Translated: CASSLRDREANYGYTF.

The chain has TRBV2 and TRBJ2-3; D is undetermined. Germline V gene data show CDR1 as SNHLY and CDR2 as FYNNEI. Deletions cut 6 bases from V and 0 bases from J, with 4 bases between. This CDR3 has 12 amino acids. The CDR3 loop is CASSFSTDTQYF. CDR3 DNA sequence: TGTGCCAGCAGCTTCAGCACAGATACGCAGTATTTT.

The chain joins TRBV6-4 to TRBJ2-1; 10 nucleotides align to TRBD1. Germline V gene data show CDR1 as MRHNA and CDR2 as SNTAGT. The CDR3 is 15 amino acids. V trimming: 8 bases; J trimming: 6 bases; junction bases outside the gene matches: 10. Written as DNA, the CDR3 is TGTGCCAGCTCCTCAACCGGGACAGGGGCCAATGAGCAGTTCTTC. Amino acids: CASSSTGTGANEQFF.

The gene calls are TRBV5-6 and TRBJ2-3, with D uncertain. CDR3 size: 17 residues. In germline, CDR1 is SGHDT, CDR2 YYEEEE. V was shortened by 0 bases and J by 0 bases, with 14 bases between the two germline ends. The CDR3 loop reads CASSLVLTPTSTDTQYF. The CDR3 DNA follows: TGTGCCAGCAGCTTGGTTCTTACTCCTACTAGCACAGATACGCAGTATTTT.

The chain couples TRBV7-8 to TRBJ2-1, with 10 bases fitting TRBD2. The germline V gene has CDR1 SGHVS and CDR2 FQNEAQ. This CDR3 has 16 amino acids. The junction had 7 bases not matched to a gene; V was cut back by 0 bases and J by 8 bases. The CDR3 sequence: CASSLASGGAFYEQFF. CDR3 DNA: TGTGCCAGCAGCTTAGCGAGCGGGGGGGCGTTCTATGAGCAGTTCTTC.

CDR3 sequence (DNA): TGTGCCAGCAGTCAAACCGGGACAGAGAACACTGAAGCTTTCTTT. Its protein product is CASSQTGTENTEAFF. The chain links TRBV6-5 to TRBJ1-1; TRBD1 matches 7 bases. The CDR3 contains 15 residues. Per germline, CDR1 MNHEY and CDR2 SVGAGI. V trimming: 5 bases; J trimming: 1 base; junction bases outside the gene matches: 7.